This entry lists 5 T cell receptor beta chains sequenced from one sample in a study of T cells in women clearing cervical HPV infection. The table came from immunoSEQ multiplex PCR; TCRdb's copy has only in-frame clones and leaves some out. Across roughly 22,000 clones, the top ten clones capture 12% of the sample. Sequencing input: blood buffy coat. All receptors derive from a woman between 18 and 75 years old with a cervical HPV16 infection that either progressed to CIN3+ or cleared (not recorded which).

For this clone: The read ends 3 residues shy of where the CDR3 ends; the end is completed using the germline J gene. This sequence joins TRBV30 and TRBJ1-2, with D possibly matching TRBD1 (6 bases). This CDR3 spans 15 amino acids. Looked up from germline, CDR1 is GTSNPN and CDR2 is SVGIG (reference sequence). The DNA read from the CDR3 is TGTGCCTGGAGTCTAAGCGGGGGGGCATTTCATGAC. Translation: CAWSLSGGAFHD. The full CDR3 is CAWSLSGGAFHDYTF.

As regards this clone: The CDR3 end lies 3 residues beyond the end of the read and is filled in from the germline J gene. The V and J genes are TRBV30 and TRBJ1-5, with D possibly TRBD1 on 6 matching bases. The CDR3 has 13 residues. Germline V gene lookup returns CDR1 GTSNPN and CDR2 SVGIG (reference sequence). The V and J ends lost 4 bases and 2 bases respectively, with 9 bases between them. Incomplete CDR3 DNA: TGTGCCTGGACAGGGGAGGGCAATCAGCCC. As protein: CAWTGEGNQP. The whole CDR3 region reads CAWTGEGNQPQHF.

CDR3 bases read: TGTGCCAGCAGCTTAAAGCCGGGTACG. It is translated as CASSLKPGT. The CDR3 in its entirety is CASSLKPGTQYF. The chain couples TRBV7-9 to TRBJ2-3, with D hard to call. The read gets to within 3 residues of the CDR3 end, and the germline J gene fills in the rest. V lost 2 bases, J lost 8 bases, and 8 bases lay in between. From germline, CDR1 is SEHNR and CDR2 FQNEAQ (reference sequence). The CDR3 totals 12 residues.

Concerning this clone: One end of the junction fails to match germline, which may point to a read error. The CDR3 end lies 3 residues beyond the end of the read and is filled in from the germline J gene. The sample holds other DNA sequences that translate to the same CDR3. The rearrangement joins TRBV7-9 to TRBJ1-3; D ambiguous. This CDR3 comprises 14 residues. From germline, CDR1 is SEHNR and CDR2 FQNEAQ (reference sequence). The CDR3: CASSLGGFGNTIYF. The DNA read from the CDR3 is TGTGCCAGCAGCTTAGGAGGGTTTGGAAACACA. Full variable domain (remainder filled in from reference TRBV7-9 and TRBJ1-3): DTGVSQNPRHKITKRGQNVTFRCDPISEHNRLYWYRQTLGQGPEFLTYFQNEAQLEKSRLLSDRFSAERPKGSFSTLEIQRTEQGDSAMYLCASSLGGFGNTIYFGEGSWLTVV.

Of note for this clone: The observed sequence ends 3 residues before the CDR3 terminus, with the missing tail filled in from the germline J gene. V gene TRBV20-1 combines with J gene TRBJ1-4, with TRBD1 as a possible D gene (6 bases). The CDR3 spans 14 residues. Trimming cost V 0 bases and J 8 bases, with 13 bases left between them. Per germline, CDR1 DFQATT and CDR2 SNEGSKA (reference sequence). CDR3 residues: CSARDNGGREKLFF. The sequenced part of the CDR3 DNA is TGCAGTGCTAGAGATAACGGGGGGCGCGAAAAA.